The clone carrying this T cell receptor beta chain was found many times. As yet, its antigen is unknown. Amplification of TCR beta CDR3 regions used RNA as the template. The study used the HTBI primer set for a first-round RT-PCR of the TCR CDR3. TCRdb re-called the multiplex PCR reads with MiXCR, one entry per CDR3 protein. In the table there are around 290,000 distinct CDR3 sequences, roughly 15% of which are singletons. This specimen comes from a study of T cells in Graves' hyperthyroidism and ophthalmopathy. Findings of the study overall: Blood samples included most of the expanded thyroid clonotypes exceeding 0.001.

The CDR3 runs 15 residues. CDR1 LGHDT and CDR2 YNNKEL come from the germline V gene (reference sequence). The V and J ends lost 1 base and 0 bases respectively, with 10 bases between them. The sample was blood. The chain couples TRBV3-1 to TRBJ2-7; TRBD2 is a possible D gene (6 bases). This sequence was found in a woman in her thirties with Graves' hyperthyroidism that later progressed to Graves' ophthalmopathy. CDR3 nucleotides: TGTGCCAGCAGCCAAGCGGGACTCTCCTCCTACGAGCAGTACTTC. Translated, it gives CASSQAGLSSYEQYF.